The rows below give T cell receptor beta chains drawn from one sample of a study of OX40 agonist ivuxolimab in advanced cancers. Only in-frame clones appear in the TCRdb table, and some are missing; sequencing was by immunoSEQ multiplex PCR. The table has under 85,000 clones, 86% seen once; the top ten hold 1.9%. Sequencing used CD4+ or CD8+ T cells sorted from blood, obtained in a trial of the OX40 agonist ivuxolimab. All receptors come from an adult with an advanced solid tumor such as melanoma, head and neck, liver or kidney cancer. Each CDR3 is given with its conserved first and last residue. The order of the fields is D gene, V gene, clone size, J gene, CDR3 DNA, CDR3 protein. A D gene is named only where the DNA matches it firmly. Rows may omit the clone size; those that give it use once, few, many or a size class.

>TRBD1|TRBV19|.|TRBJ2-7
TGTGCCAGTAGACAACAGGGGTCGAGGGAGCAGTACTTC
CASRQQGSREQYF
>.|TRBV18|.|TRBJ1-5
TGTGCCAGCTCGCCTGCGGACGCTCAGCCCCAGCATTTT
CASSPADAQPQHF
>TRBD1|TRBV7-2|.|TRBJ2-3
TGTGCCAGCAGCGCAAGGGGACAGGGTACAGATACGCAGTATTTT
CASSARGQGTDTQYF
>.|TRBV5-1|.|TRBJ2-7
TGCGCCAGCAGCTTGCAGGGGGGAAGCTCCTACGAGCAGTACTTC
CASSLQGGSSYEQYF
>.|TRBV11-3|.|TRBJ1-1
TGTGCCAGCAGCCCCGGGGGCACGGGGAACACTGAAGCTTTCTTT
CASSPGGTGNTEAFF
>TRBD2|TRBV7-7|.|TRBJ2-5
TGTGCCAGCAGCTCAGGCGGGGGTGGAGAGACCCAGTACTTC
CASSSGGGGETQYF
>TRBD1|TRBV4-3|.|TRBJ2-2
TGCGCCAGCAGCCTGGGACAGGGGGCAATATACGGGGAGCTGTTTTTT
CASSLGQGAIYGELFF
>.|TRBV11-3|few|TRBJ1-5
TGTGCCAGCAAACCGGGCCCCTGGACGAGCAATCAGCCCCAGCATTTT
CASKPGPWTSNQPQHF
>TRBD2|TRBV7-3|once|TRBJ2-1
TGTGCCAGCAGCTTAGGGACTAGCGGAGTCTACAATGAGCAGTTCTTC
CASSLGTSGVYNEQFF
>TRBD2|TRBV10-1|.|TRBJ2-3
TGCGCCAGCAGTGAAACTAGCGGTACGTCAGATACGCAGTATTTT
CASSETSGTSDTQYF
>.|TRBV6-1|.|TRBJ2-7
TGTGCCAGCAGCCAGGCGGATAGCGCGTACGAGCAGTACTTC
CASSQADSAYEQYF
>TRBD1|TRBV2|.|TRBJ2-7
TGTGCCAGCAGTGGGGACAGATTCTACGAGCAGTACTTC
CASSGDRFYEQYF
>.|TRBV16|.|TRBJ2-7
TGTGCCAGCAGCCCAGGGACGCCTTCCTACGAGCAGTACTTC
CASSPGTPSYEQYF
>TRBD1|TRBV19|once|TRBJ2-7
TGTGCCACCACGAGGGACAGCTCCTCCTACGAGCAGTACTTC
CATTRDSSSYEQYF
>.|TRBV27|once|TRBJ2-6
TGTGCCAGCAGTTCACAGGGTTTACCTGGGGCCAACGTCCTGACTTTC
CASSSQGLPGANVLTF
>.|TRBV11-3|.|TRBJ2-6
TGTGCCAGCAGCTCCTCGCGGGGTGACCCTGGGGCCAACGTCCTGACTTTC
CASSSSRGDPGANVLTF
>.|TRBV28|.|TRBJ1-3
TGTGCCAGCAGTGGTAACACCATATATTTT
CASSGNTIYF
>.|TRBV4-1|.|TRBJ1-1
TGCGCCAGCAGTGCAGGGGCTAGGAACACTGAAGCTTTCTTT
CASSAGARNTEAFF
>TRBD1|TRBV7-7|once|TRBJ2-5
TGTGCCAGCAGCTTTCGACGACAGGGCCTCCAAGAGACCCAGTACTTC
CASSFRRQGLQETQYF
>.|TRBV4-2|once|TRBJ2-4
TGTGCCAGCAGCCTAGGCGCAGGGAACATTCAGTACTTC
CASSLGAGNIQYF
>.|TRBV9|.|TRBJ2-7
TGTGCCAGCAGCGTAGAGGCAGCCACTTACGAGCAGTACTTC
CASSVEAATYEQYF
>TRBD1|TRBV18|.|TRBJ1-1
TGTGCCAGCTCACCTAAACAGGGGAGCACTGAAGCTTTCTTT
CASSPKQGSTEAFF
>TRBD1|TRBV10-3|.|TRBJ1-1
TGTGCCATCAGGCCGGGACAGGGAAACGCGGGTGAAGCTTTCTTT
CAIRPGQGNAGEAFF
>.|TRBV7-2|.|TRBJ1-2
TGTGCCAGCAGCCCGCAATTGGGGGGAACTGGCTACACCTTC
CASSPQLGGTGYTF
>.|TRBV30|few|TRBJ2-7
TGTGCCTCGGGCCTCCAAAAGGTGCAGTACTTC
CASGLQKVQYF
>.|TRBV5-4|once|TRBJ1-6
TGTGCCAGCAGCCAAGGCTACGGGGTTCGTAGGGATTCACCCCTCCACTTT
CASSQGYGVRRDSPLHF
>TRBD2|TRBV7-2|.|TRBJ2-5
TGTGCCAGCAGCCCGACGGGGCTAGCGGGAGTATTGGAGACCCAGTACTTC
CASSPTGLAGVLETQYF
>TRBD2|TRBV7-2|.|TRBJ2-7
TGTGCCAGCAGCTCCGGCACCGGGACTAGGGAGGAGTACTTC
CASSSGTGTREEYF
>.|TRBV5-1|.|TRBJ2-5
TGCGCCAGCAGTTCGGGTCGGGGTGGAGAGACCCAGTACTTC
CASSSGRGGETQYF
>.|TRBV5-4|.|TRBJ2-3
TGTGCCAGCAGCTTGGACTCGGGAAGCCGCACAGATACGCAGTATTTT
CASSLDSGSRTDTQYF
>TRBD2|TRBV18|few|TRBJ2-4
TGTGCCAGCTCACCGACTAGCGGGGGAGCCAAAAACATTCAGTACTTC
CASSPTSGGAKNIQYF
>TRBD1|TRBV30|.|TRBJ1-5
TGTGCCTGGAGTGCCGGACAGGGGGCACATCAGCCCCAGCATTTT
CAWSAGQGAHQPQHF